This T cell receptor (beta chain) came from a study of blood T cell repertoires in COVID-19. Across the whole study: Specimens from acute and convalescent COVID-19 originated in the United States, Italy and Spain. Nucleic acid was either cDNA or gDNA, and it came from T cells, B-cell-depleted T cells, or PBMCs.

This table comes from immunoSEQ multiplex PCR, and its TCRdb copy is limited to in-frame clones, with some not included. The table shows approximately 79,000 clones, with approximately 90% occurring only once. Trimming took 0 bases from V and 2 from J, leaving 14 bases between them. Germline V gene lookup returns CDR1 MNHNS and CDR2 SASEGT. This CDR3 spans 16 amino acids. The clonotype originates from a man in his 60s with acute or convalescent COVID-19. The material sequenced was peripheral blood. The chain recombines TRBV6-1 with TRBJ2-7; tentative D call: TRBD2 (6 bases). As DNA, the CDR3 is TGTGCCAGCAGTGAAGCGGGACTCGGGCCCCCCTACGAGCAGTACTTC. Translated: CASSEAGLGPPYEQYF.